This paragraph covers one T cell receptor (beta chain) sequence. This entry comes from a study of OX40 agonist ivuxolimab in advanced cancers. Produced via immunoSEQ multiplex PCR; TCRdb's table is partial and in-frame only. The table includes 90,000 or so clones, more than 85% detected once. The receptor was isolated from an adult with an advanced solid tumor such as melanoma, head and neck, liver or kidney cancer. The source material was CD4+ or CD8+ T cells sorted from blood, sampled in a trial of the OX40 agonist ivuxolimab.

The CDR3 reads CASSGPGVNSEQYF. The CDR3 bases are TGTGCCAGCAGCGGCCCCGGGGTTAACAGCGAGCAGTACTTC. The gene calls are TRBV11-3 and TRBJ2-7; weak D call: TRBD2 (5 bases). The CDR3 is 14 amino acids. Germline V CDR1 and CDR2: SGHNT, YENEEA. The V gene lost 5 bases and the J gene lost 6 bases, with 17 bases spanning the gap.